This TCR beta chain is from a study of shared clonotypes between healthy human individuals (dated by TCRdb to about 2020). As for the study more broadly: The cohort comprised a couple of women and a few men aged 18 to 49 years. To increase sequencing depth and limit assay-specific biases, TCR repertoire library preparation and sequencing were carried out by different laboratories using diverse techniques. To estimate repertoire size and how much clonotype sharing occurs between individuals, the study deeply sequenced the blood TCR repertoires of five healthy adults. Each donor's leukapheresis produced roughly between roughly 0.9 and 9 billion PBMCs. Per donor, three plates each were used for CD4 naive and CD4 memory, two for CD8 naive, and one for CD8 memory. On the study overall, not on this receptor specifically: Across a handful of donors, around 5% of naive CD4, around 3.5% of naive CD8, roughly 2.2% of memory CD4, and approximately 0.4% of memory CD8 clonotypes were shared. Rarefaction of sorted-subset datasets indicated incomplete sequencing despite the large sequencing depth. Pairwise subsampling indicated that sequencing depth was expected to affect the degree of clonotype sharing among donors. Larger estimated clonotype richness was generally found for naive subsets than for memory subsets. Compared with non-shared clonotypes, clonotypes shared by all four sorted-subset donors had higher generation probabilities. Sampling was restricted to blood, and TCR repertoires in tissue are likely to differ from TCR repertoires in blood. Because the study included only a small number of donors, the genetic and exposure-history diversity represented was limited.

CDR1 SGHTA and CDR2 FQGNSA are derived from the germline V gene. The CDR3 starts with the cysteine, ends with the phenylalanine, and has 16 residues. The kept DNA is CDR3 alone, 48 bases in frame from the first base. Germline trimming: 3 bases from V, 4 bases from J; junction bases outside gene matches: 8. Using the deep immunoSEQ assay, TCR CDR3 regions were amplified from genomic DNA by multiplex PCR. Extracted genomic DNA from each cell subset was spread evenly across all wells of several immunoSEQ 96-well plates, with each plate serving as a replicate. For sorted subsets, each replicate PCR was loaded with about 0.2 ug genomic DNA, equivalent to 30,000 or so T cell genomes. The purified libraries were quantified using a Qubit 3.0 fluorometer, sized with a Bioanalyzer 2100, and then quantified again using the KAPA Library Quantification kit. Every immunoSEQ 96-well plate was sequenced on a dedicated single-read 150-cycle Illumina NextSeq 550 flow cell. As for how the authors treated the data: Because the immunoSEQ output held only junctional sequences and lacked quality scores, the filtering could not match the filtering applied to full-length reads. To assign V/J genes and CDR3, sequences were annotated using PyIR, a Python wrapper for IgBLAST v1.9, with IMGT germline references. Reads with weak V/J assignments (E-value above 1e-6), missing CDR3, stop codons, out-of-frame junctions, or ambiguous translated residues were removed. V3J clonotypes were defined as sequences sharing the same inferred V gene, J gene, and CDR3 amino acid sequence. To compute the percentage overlap between repertoires, the number of shared unique clonotypes was divided by the size of the smaller repertoire. Repertoire richness was assessed with RTK rarefaction, the Chao1 estimator, and Recon v2.1 estimates of unobserved clonotypes. OLGA was used to compute generation probabilities for all TCRbeta clonotypes that the gDNA method yielded from a few donors. Drawn from immuneACCESS, this table holds only the in-frame rearrangements with V and J called that TCRdb kept. Clones are partly lost; checked studies trace under half to an unresolved V gene and leave the rest unexplained. The DNA gave D and trimming, while V, J and clone size come from that table. Within this sample are 950,000 to 1,300,000 clones, with roughly 75% of them counted one time only. The ten largest clonotypes hold approximately 1.5% of the sample.

Donors were healthy HIV-negative adults with no recently reported acute infections or vaccinations. All donors were Caucasian adults living in Nashville, Tennessee, USA. CD4+ T cells were enriched by magnetic negative selection, after which naive cells were positively selected on CD45RA and the negative fraction was taken as the memory subset. Blood was obtained by leukapheresis, after which PBMCs were separated by Ficoll-Histopaque density gradient centrifugation and cryopreserved in liquid nitrogen vapor phase. Analytical flow cytometry was used to check the purity and quantity of every magnetically sorted T cell population. Genomic DNA was isolated from each sorted fraction and quantified by UV absorbance on a Nanodrop 2000c. As to this clone: No cognate antigen has been identified for it. Base qualities are not provided; no much larger clone lies one nucleotide away.

Sequenced material: memory CD4+ T cells sorted from blood. Explained via the paper, the cell subset or site label denotes: CD45RA-negative fraction. The rearranged chain carries TRBV7-2 and TRBJ2-1; TRBD2 lines up with 8 middle nucleotides. The origin of this receptor is a man aged 18 to 35 in good health. The DNA sequence is TGTGCCAGCAGCTTCGGAGGGACTAGAAGTTACAATGAGCAGTTCTTC. This is translated as CASSFGGTRSYNEQFF.